This passage covers 13 T cell receptor beta chains from one sample sequenced in a study of CD4 T cells in relation to SARS-CoV-2 and coronaviruses. The unexposed donors gave CD4+ T cells in about 2011-2018, prior to COVID-19. The protocol was immunoSEQ multiplex PCR, while the TCRdb copy is restricted to in-frame clones and leaves out a portion. This sample yields about 59,000 clones, of which roughly 89% are seen a single time; 1.3% to 1.5% belongs to the top ten. The specimen was memory CD4+ T cells from PBMCs. The receptors stem from a human donor in good health.

The chain recombines TRBV9 with TRBJ1-5; D gene ambiguous. Germline assignment: CDR1 SGDLS and CDR2 YYNGEE. The ends were cut back, 4 bases at V and 6 bases at J, with 14 bases in the middle. The CDR3 loop spans 14 amino acids. The CDR3, as DNA: TGTGCCAGCAGCCACAGCCCGACCGGTCAGCCCCAGCATTTT. It codes for CASSHSPTGQPQHF.

The chain employs TRBV13 and TRBJ1-5; tentative D call: TRBD1 (5 bases). V was pared by 4 bases and J by 3 bases, with 10 bases between. CDR3 length equals 14 residues. From germline, CDR1 is PRHDT and CDR2 FYEKMQ (reference sequence). CDR3: CASSSGHPNQPQHF. The CDR3 DNA reads as TGTGCCAGCAGCTCAGGACACCCCAATCAGCCCCAGCATTTT.

This clone appeared a single time. The chain joins TRBV3-1 (or the pseudogene TRBV3-2) to TRBJ2-7; 9 bases map to TRBD1. With V trimmed by 2 bases and J by 7 bases, 15 bases remained unmatched. Germline V gives CDR1 LGHDT, CDR2 YNNKEL (reference sequence). There are 17 residues in the CDR3. CDR3 amino acids: CASSQFEGTGWLGEQYF. For the CDR3, the DNA is TGTGCCAGCAGCCAATTCGAAGGGACAGGGTGGTTGGGTGAGCAGTACTTC.

J is TRBJ2-3 and V is TRBV2; 10 bases map to TRBD2. Germline V CDR1 and CDR2: SNHLY, FYNNEI. This CDR3 contains 15 residues. V was pared by 6 bases and J by 6 bases, with 9 bases of the junction left unmatched. For the CDR3, the DNA is TGTGCCAGCAGCCTAGCGGGAGTGGGTCCGGATACGCAGTATTTT. Translating it yields CASSLAGVGPDTQYF.

The chain employs TRBV28 and TRBJ2-6; no clear D. CDR3 length equals 15 residues. The V end lost 4 bases, the J end lost 2 bases, and 9 bases lay between the germline ends. CDR1 is MDHEN, CDR2 SYDVKM, per germline. CDR3 bases: TGTGCCAGCAGTTCCCCCAGGACTGGGGCCAACGTCCTGACTTTC. It codes for CASSSPRTGANVLTF.

The rearrangement links TRBV28 to TRBJ2-2, with TRBD2 matching 9 bases. J lost 4 bases, V lost 3 bases, and 9 bases had no gene match. The germline V gene has CDR1 MDHEN and CDR2 SYDVKM. The CDR3 sequence is 17 residues long. CDR3 protein: CASSLGAGGPGTGELFF. The CDR3 DNA is TGTGCCAGCAGTTTGGGGGCGGGAGGGCCGGGCACCGGGGAGCTGTTTTTT.

This chain uses TRBV7-6 with TRBJ1-3; unclear D gene. Germline CDR1 SGHVS, CDR2 FNYEAQ. V lost 1 base and J 4 bases, leaving 11 bases between the germline ends. The CDR3 covers 15 residues. This CDR3 reads CASSLGGGLGNTIYF. The CDR3 DNA sequence: TGTGCCAGCAGCTTAGGGGGTGGACTGGGAAACACCATATATTTT.

V usage is TRBV20-1 and J usage is TRBJ1-3, with D unresolved. CDR3 length equals 14 residues. V shed 3 bases and J shed 5 bases, with 14 bases lying between them. Germline lookup yields CDR1 DFQATT and CDR2 SNEGSKA (reference sequence). The CDR3 spells CSASDPSPRNTIYF. CDR3 sequence (DNA): TGCAGTGCTAGTGACCCGTCCCCTAGAAACACCATATATTTT.

This chain joins TRBV27 and TRBJ2-2; the D gene is possibly TRBD1 (7 bases). CDR1 and CDR2 (germline): MNHEY, SMNVEV (reference sequence). V was cut by 5 bases and J by 7 bases, with 17 bases left in between. The CDR3 runs 15 residues. The chain's CDR3 is CASSRGTVYGGELFF. The CDR3 region has the DNA TGTGCCAGCAGTCGCGGGACAGTGTATGGCGGGGAGCTGTTTTTT.

The rearrangement uses TRBV18 and TRBJ1-6; possible D gene TRBD1, 6 bases. Looked up from germline, CDR1 is KGHSH and CDR2 is LQKENI. The CDR3 spans 17 residues. Trimming cost V 1 base and J 0 bases, with 10 bases left between them. The CDR3 sequence: CASSPQDRSSYNSPLHF. DNA for the CDR3: TGTGCCAGCTCACCACAGGACAGAAGCTCCTATAATTCACCCCTCCACTTT.

The rearrangement links TRBV7-9 to TRBJ2-7, with 11 bases matching TRBD2. V was clipped by 6 bases and J by 2 bases; unmatched bases: 3. The CDR3 sequence is 14 residues long. In germline, CDR1 is SEHNR, CDR2 FQNEAQ (reference sequence). CDR3 bases: TGTGCCAGCAGGCTTAGCGGGAGGGCCTACGAGCAGTACTTC. It codes for CASRLSGRAYEQYF.

This clone has a handful of counts. The chain is built from TRBV27 and TRBJ2-3; the D gene is possibly TRBD2 (6 bases). The CDR3 spans 13 residues. Germline values: CDR1 MNHEY, CDR2 SMNVEV (reference sequence). V was pared by 6 bases and J by 6 bases, with 13 bases between. The CDR3 bases are TGTGCCAGCAGGGACTATGGGTGGGATACGCAGTATTTT. This translates into CASRDYGWDTQYF.

The V gene is TRBV28, the J gene TRBJ2-7; no clear D. The CDR3 length is 14 residues. Trimming removed 11 bases at V and 2 bases at J, with 19 bases between. The germline CDR1 and CDR2 sequences are MDHEN and SYDVKM. For the CDR3, the DNA is TGTGCCGCCTCGACCCCCCGACCCCCCTACGAGCAGTACTTC. Translated: CAASTPRPPYEQYF.